This TCR beta chain was documented in a study of blood T cell repertoires in COVID-19. Whole-study context: COVID-19 samples, acute and convalescent, were from the United States, Italy and Spain. PBMCs, B-cell-depleted T cells, or T cells provided the cDNA or gDNA that made up the material.

Study processing details: Reference gene primer amplification gave estimated nucleated cell counts. The table came from immunoSEQ multiplex PCR; TCRdb's copy has only in-frame clones and leaves some out. V and J calls plus clone size are reproduced from that table; the DNA served to infer D and trimming. Of under 70,000 clones listed, roughly 75% are singletons. V was trimmed by 5 bases and J by 3 bases, leaving 19 bases between them. This CDR3 spans 17 amino acids. Germline-derived CDR1 and CDR2 are SGHAT and FQNNGV. This clonotype was sampled from a human donor in a cohort sampled during active COVID-19. The sample consisted of peripheral blood. This chain uses TRBV11-2 with TRBJ2-2, with D perhaps TRBD2 (6 bases). CDR3 residues: CASSTLLAGTDTGELFF. The CDR3, as DNA: TGTGCCAGCAGCACCCTACTGGCGGGGACGGACACCGGGGAGCTGTTTTTT. The full variable domain, in which reference TRBV11-2 and TRBJ2-2 provide the parts outside the CDR3, is EAGVAQSPRYKIIEKRQSVAFWCNPISGHATLYWYQQILGQGPKLLIQFQNNGVVDDSQLPKDRFSAERLKGVDSTLKIQPAKLEDSAVYLCASSTLLAGTDTGELFFGEGSRLTVL.